Described below is a single T cell receptor beta chain sequence and its context. The sample originates from a study of shared clonotypes between healthy human individuals. V shed 9 bases and J 0 bases; nucleotides not matched to a gene: 5. Germline V CDR1 and CDR2: LNHNV, YYDKDF (reference sequence). The CDR3 contains 16 residues. Here immunoSEQ multiplex PCR was the method, and the copy in TCRdb shows in-frame clones only, minus some. The sample records around 690,000 clones, roughly 87% being singletons. The chain recombines TRBV15 with TRBJ2-4; 13 nucleotides line up with TRBD2. The sequenced sample consisted of memory CD8+ T cells from PBMCs. Noted subset: CD45RO+ cells pooled with CCR7-negative TemRA cells. This TCR was sampled from a man aged 18-30 years in good health. Some clones in this sample may be carry-over from other donors' samples. The CDR3 loop reads CATRGTSGTAKNIQYF. For the CDR3, the DNA is TGTGCCACGCGAGGGACTAGCGGGACAGCCAAAAACATTCAGTACTTC.